The clone carrying this T cell receptor (beta chain) has more than one count but fewer than ten. No antigen is known for it. TCRdb itself ran the reads through MiXCR, one entry per CDR3 protein. The table has more than 300,000 distinct CDR3 sequences, about a third seen once. The CDR3 runs 14 residues. V lost 3 bases to trimming and J lost 8 bases, with 16 bases between them. These data belong to a study of T cell repertoires in cytomegalovirus infection. Study summary: Both a matching HLA type and CMV infection were indicated by public TCR beta signatures. Overall study findings and caveats: CMV-specific TCR beta clonotypes restricted by HLA-C were the ones dominating the ex vivo response.

This chain uses TRBV12-3 or TRBV12-4 with TRBJ1-1; tentative D call: TRBD1 (5 bases). The receptor was isolated from a human donor in good health (CMV status not recorded). Some clones in this sample may be carry-over from other donors' samples. The sample was cultured PBMCs, taken from culture after CMV antigen stimulation. The CDR3 bases are TGTGCCAGCAGTTTTGGGCAGGCCAGGGTCGAAGCTTTCTTT. Protein sequence: CASSFGQARVEAFF.